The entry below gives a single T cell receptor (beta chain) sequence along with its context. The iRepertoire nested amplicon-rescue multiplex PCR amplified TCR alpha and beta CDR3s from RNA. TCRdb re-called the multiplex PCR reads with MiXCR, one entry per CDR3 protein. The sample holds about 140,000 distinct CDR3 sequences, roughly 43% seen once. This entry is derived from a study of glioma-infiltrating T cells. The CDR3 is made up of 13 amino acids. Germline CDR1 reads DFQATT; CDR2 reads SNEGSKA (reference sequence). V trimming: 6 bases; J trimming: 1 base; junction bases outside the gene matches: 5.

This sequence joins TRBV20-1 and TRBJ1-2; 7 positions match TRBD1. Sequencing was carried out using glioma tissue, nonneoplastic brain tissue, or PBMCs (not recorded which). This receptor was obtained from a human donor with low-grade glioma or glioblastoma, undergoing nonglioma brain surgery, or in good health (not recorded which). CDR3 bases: TGCAGTGCCGCAGGACAGGATAACTATGGCTACACCTTC. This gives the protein CSAAGQDNYGYTF.